The 9 T cell receptor beta chains below come from one sample, sequenced in a study of blood T cell repertoires in COVID-19. Assay: immunoSEQ multiplex PCR; the TCRdb copy retains only in-frame clones and omits some. The sample has 130,000 to 150,000 clones; around four fifths are singletons. The sample taken for sequencing was PBMCs or T cells enriched from blood (not recorded which). Every receptor here comes from a woman between 40 and 50 years old who had recovered from COVID-19.

The V and J genes are TRBV11-2 and TRBJ2-7; 8 bases align to TRBD1. The CDR3 spans 13 residues. The ends lost 7 bases at V and 4 bases at J; junction bases unmatched: 6. Germline assignment: CDR1 SGHAT and CDR2 FQNNGV. CDR3 protein: CASTAGQVYEQYF. CDR3 nucleotide sequence: TGTGCCAGCACCGCGGGACAGGTTTACGAGCAGTACTTC.

V usage is TRBV28 and J usage is TRBJ1-5, with a weak D call TRBD1 (6 bases). This CDR3 contains 18 residues. The germline V gene has CDR1 MDHEN and CDR2 SYDVKM. The V and J ends lost 7 bases and 1 base respectively, with 23 bases between them. The CDR3 reads CASKEDQSQGGSNQPQHF. The CDR3 DNA sequence: TGTGCCAGCAAAGAGGACCAGTCACAGGGTGGCAGCAATCAGCCCCAGCATTTT. Variable domain in full (rest from reference TRBV28 and TRBJ1-5): DVKVTQSSRYLVKRTGEKVFLECVQDMDHENMFWYRQDPGLGLRLIYFSYDVKMKEKGDIPEGYSVSREKKERFSLILESASTNQTSMYLCASKEDQSQGGSNQPQHFGDGTRLSIL.

This clone was seen only once. The V gene is TRBV9, the J gene TRBJ2-5; TRBD1 matches 10 bases. In germline, CDR1 is SGDLS, CDR2 YYNGEE. The V segment lost 3 bases and the J segment 5 bases; nucleotides outside the gene matches: 7. The CDR3 is 15 residues long. The CDR3 region is CASSAGQGGRETQYF. The DNA for the CDR3 is TGTGCCAGCAGCGCCGGACAGGGGGGACGGGAGACCCAGTACTTC. The variable domain in full, with the rest retrieved from reference TRBV9 and TRBJ2-5, is DSGVTQTPKHLITATGQRVTLRCSPRSGDLSVYWYQQSLDQGLQFLIQYYNGEERAKGNILERFSAQQFPDLHSELNLSSLELGDSALYFCASSAGQGGRETQYFGPGTRLLVL.

This chain's CDR3 is CASSLGPREPRTQYF. In nucleotides, the CDR3 is TGTGCCAGCAGCTTAGGGCCCCGGGAACCCAGGACCCAGTACTTC. The V call is TRBV11-2, the J call TRBJ2-5; tentatively, D is TRBD2 (5 bases). V lost 1 base and J 7 bases, leaving 16 bases between the germline ends. Germline assignment: CDR1 SGHAT and CDR2 FQNNGV. The CDR3 runs to 15 residues.

The chain employs TRBV6-5 and TRBJ2-5; 11 bases fit TRBD2. Germline assignment: CDR1 MNHEY and CDR2 SVGAGI. CDR3 length: 15 amino acids. V dropped 2 bases and J dropped 4; count of bases not matched to a gene: 3. CDR3 amino acids: CASSYPGLAGETQYF. In DNA form, the CDR3 reads TGTGCCAGCAGTTACCCCGGACTAGCGGGAGAGACCCAGTACTTC.

Only one count was recorded for this clone. The chain uses TRBV15 and TRBJ2-3, with D possibly TRBD2 on 5 matching bases. V was clipped by 5 bases and J by 2 bases, with 17 bases between them. Germline values: CDR1 LNHNV, CDR2 YYDKDF (reference sequence). The CDR3 totals 16 residues. The CDR3 sequence is CATSRSGRLNTDTQYF. DNA for the CDR3: TGTGCCACCAGCCGGTCGGGGAGACTAAACACAGATACGCAGTATTTT.

V gene TRBV12-5 combines with J gene TRBJ2-3; TRBD1 aligns across 9 bases. With 4 bases clipped from V and 0 bases from J, the junction kept 2 bases outside the gene matches. The CDR3 has 15 amino acids. The germline gives CDR1 LGHNT, CDR2 FRNRAP. The CDR3 DNA reads TGTGCTAGTGGTTCGACAGGGGGTAGCACAGATACGCAGTATTTT. It specifies CASGSTGGSTDTQYF.

This clone was found once. V is TRBV19 and J is TRBJ2-1, with D unclear. The ends were cut back, 6 bases at V and 1 base at J, with 10 bases in the middle. The germline V gene encodes CDR1 LNHDA and CDR2 SQIVND (reference sequence). The CDR3 has 14 amino acids. The CDR3 region has the DNA TGTGCCAGTAGGAGTCCCTTATCCTACAATGAGCAGTTCTTC. Encoded protein: CASRSPLSYNEQFF.

The rearrangement links TRBV5-6 to TRBJ1-1; 7 positions match TRBD1. The CDR3 spans 15 residues. Germline V gene data show CDR1 as SGHDT and CDR2 as YYEEEE. The J segment lost 4 bases and the V segment lost 4 bases, leaving 10 bases of the junction unmatched. CDR3 sequence: CASSQDRQLGTEAFF. The CDR3, as DNA: TGTGCCAGCAGCCAGGACAGGCAGCTCGGCACTGAAGCTTTCTTT.